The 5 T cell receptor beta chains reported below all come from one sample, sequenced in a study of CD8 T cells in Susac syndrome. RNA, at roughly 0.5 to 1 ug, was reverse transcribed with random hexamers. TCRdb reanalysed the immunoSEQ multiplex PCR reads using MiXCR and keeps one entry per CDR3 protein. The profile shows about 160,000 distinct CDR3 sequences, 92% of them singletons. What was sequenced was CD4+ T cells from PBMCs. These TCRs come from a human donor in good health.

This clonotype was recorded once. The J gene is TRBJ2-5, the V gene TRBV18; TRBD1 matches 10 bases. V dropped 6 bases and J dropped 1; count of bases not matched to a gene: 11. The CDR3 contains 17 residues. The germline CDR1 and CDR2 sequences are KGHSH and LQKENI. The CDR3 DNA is TGTGCCAGCTCCCGGGGGACAGGGGCGTCCCTCCAAGAGACCCAGTACTTC. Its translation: CASSRGTGASLQETQYF.

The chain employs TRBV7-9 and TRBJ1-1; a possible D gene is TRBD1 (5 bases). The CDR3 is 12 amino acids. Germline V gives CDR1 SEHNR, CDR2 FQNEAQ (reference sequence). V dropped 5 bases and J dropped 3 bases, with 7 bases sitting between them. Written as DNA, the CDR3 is TGTGCCAGCAGCCAGGGAGACACTGAAGCTTTCTTT. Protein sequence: CASSQGDTEAFF. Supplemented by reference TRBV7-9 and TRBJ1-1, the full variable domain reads DTGVSQNPRHKITKRGQNVTFRCDPISEHNRLYWYRQTLGQGPEFLTYFQNEAQLEKSRLLSDRFSAERPKGSFSTLEIQRTEQGDSAMYLCASSQGDTEAFFGQGTRLTVV.

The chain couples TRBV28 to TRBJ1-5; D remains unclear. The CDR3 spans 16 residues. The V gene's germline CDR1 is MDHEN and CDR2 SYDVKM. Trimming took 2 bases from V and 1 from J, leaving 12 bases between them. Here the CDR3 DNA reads TGTGCCAGCAGTTTAGGCCGGTTCTGGAGCAATCAGCCCCAGCATTTT. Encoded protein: CASSLGRFWSNQPQHF.

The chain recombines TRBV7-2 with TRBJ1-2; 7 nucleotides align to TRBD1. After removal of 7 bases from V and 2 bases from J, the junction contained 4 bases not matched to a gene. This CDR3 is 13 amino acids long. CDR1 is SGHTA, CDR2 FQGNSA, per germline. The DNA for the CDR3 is TGTGCCAGCACCGGACAGGTCAACTATGGCTACACCTTC. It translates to CASTGQVNYGYTF.

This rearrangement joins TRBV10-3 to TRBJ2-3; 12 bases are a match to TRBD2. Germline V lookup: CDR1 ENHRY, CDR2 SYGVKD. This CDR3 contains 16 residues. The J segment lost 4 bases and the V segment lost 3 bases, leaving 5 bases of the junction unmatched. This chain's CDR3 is CAISDRTSGNPDTQYF. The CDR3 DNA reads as TGTGCCATCAGTGATCGGACTAGCGGGAATCCAGATACGCAGTATTTT.